This TCR beta chain is from a study of response to subunit inactivated influenza vaccine. TCRdb recomputed calls from the RT-PCR reads with MiXCR, one row per CDR3 protein. The sample comprises about 800,000 distinct CDR3 sequences, 21% of which are singletons, and about a tenth rests with the top ten. This clonotype was observed many times. Germline CDR1 and CDR2: LGHNA and YSLEER. Losses at the gene ends were 0 bases for V and 1 base for J; bases not matched to a gene: 8. The CDR3 consists of 17 residues. This clonotype was obtained from a man between 45 and 60 years old who received an inactivated influenza vaccine. Sequenced here: PBMCs from blood, sampled about 5 days after vaccination. The V call is TRBV4-3, the J call TRBJ2-5, with TRBD2 matching 7 bases. DNA of the CDR3: TGCGCCAGCAGCCAAGATCTTCCGCGGGGGTCCCAAGAGACCCAGTACTTC. This sequence encodes CASSQDLPRGSQETQYF.